This passage covers 9 T cell receptor beta chains from one sample sequenced in a study of cytotoxic CD8 clonotypes in ibrutinib-treated CLL. Assay: immunoSEQ multiplex PCR; the TCRdb copy retains only in-frame clones and omits some. The sample consists of some 28,000 clones, 45% to 60% of them appearing once. The specimen comprised PBMCs, sampled before ibrutinib treatment. The receptors were sampled from a human donor with chronic lymphocytic leukemia.

The chain employs TRBV7-8 and TRBJ2-7; D remains unclear. V lost 2 bases to trimming and J lost 6 bases, with 11 bases between them. The germline V gene encodes CDR1 SGHVS and CDR2 FQNEAQ. CDR3 size: 13 residues. The chain's CDR3 is CASSLSTFREQYF. CDR3 bases: TGTGCCAGCAGCTTATCGACGTTTCGCGAGCAGTACTTC.

V usage is TRBV7-8 and J usage is TRBJ2-5; possible D gene TRBD1, 6 bases. In germline, CDR1 is SGHVS, CDR2 FQNEAQ. V was trimmed by 3 bases and J by 5 bases, leaving 19 bases between them. CDR3 length: 16 amino acids. The CDR3: CASSFGTPLRLETQYF. In DNA, the CDR3 is TGTGCCAGCAGCTTCGGGACACCACTAAGGTTGGAGACCCAGTACTTC.

The rearrangement joins TRBV11-2 to TRBJ2-3; D remains ambiguous. Germline V lookup: CDR1 SGHAT, CDR2 FQNNGV. V dropped 2 bases and J dropped 0 bases, with 3 bases sitting between them. The length of the CDR3 is 13 residues. The CDR3 reads CASSLISTDTQYF. The CDR3 DNA follows: TGTGCCAGCAGCTTAATCAGCACAGATACGCAGTATTTT.

This clone has just a few counts. The genes are TRBV9 and TRBJ1-2; D is undetermined. Germline assignment: CDR1 SGDLS and CDR2 YYNGEE. The CDR3 has 13 amino acids. Trimming pared 2 bases from V and 1 base from J, leaving 6 bases between. The CDR3 spells CASSVDRNYGYTF. The CDR3, as DNA: TGTGCCAGCAGCGTTGACCGTAACTATGGCTACACCTTC. The variable domain in full, completed from reference TRBV9 and TRBJ1-2, reads DSGVTQTPKHLITATGQRVTLRCSPRSGDLSVYWYQQSLDQGLQFLIQYYNGEERAKGNILERFSAQQFPDLHSELNLSSLELGDSALYFCASSVDRNYGYTFGSGTRLTVV.

In the case of this clone: An end of the junction does not agree with germline; a read error may underlie this. The chain is built from TRBV7-9 and TRBJ1-2, with TRBD1 matching 8 bases. CDR1 is SEHNR and CDR2 is FQNEAQ in the germline V gene (reference sequence). The CDR3 has 11 residues. This chain's CDR3 is CASSFSGQGDF. DNA for the CDR3: TGTGCCAGCAGCTTCTCCGGACAGGGAGACTTC.

The rearrangement links TRBV2 to TRBJ2-7; D is uncertain. The CDR3 runs 14 residues. Germline assignment: CDR1 SNHLY and CDR2 FYNNEI. V was trimmed by 6 bases and J by 0 bases, leaving 12 bases between them. CDR3: CASRRTGFSYEQYF. CDR3 nucleotide sequence: TGTGCCAGCAGGAGAACCGGGTTCTCCTACGAGCAGTACTTC.

The rearrangement links TRBV10-3 to TRBJ2-3; unclear D gene. Germline assignment: CDR1 ENHRY and CDR2 SYGVKD. The CDR3 runs to 15 residues. The V end lost 3 bases, the J end lost 2 bases, and 12 bases lay between the germline ends. The CDR3 nucleotides read TGTGCCATCAGTGATTTCGCAGCGACCACAGATACGCAGTATTTT. Residues: CAISDFAATTDTQYF.

The CDR3: CASSLGGGAGNEQFF. The CDR3 DNA reads TGTGCCAGCAGCCTAGGCGGGGGGGCTGGGAATGAGCAGTTCTTC. V gene TRBV11-3 combines with J gene TRBJ2-1, with 9 bases lining up with TRBD2. Germline CDR1 and CDR2: SGHNT and YENEEA. This CDR3 region has 15 residues. Losses at the gene ends were 5 bases for V and 7 bases for J; bases not matched to a gene: 9.

The chain carries TRBV7-2 and TRBJ1-2, with no clear D. In germline, CDR1 is SGHTA, CDR2 FQGNSA. The V gene lost 5 bases and the J gene lost 4 bases, with 14 bases spanning the gap. The CDR3 consists of 14 residues. The CDR3 loop is CASSTRSHPYGYTF. The CDR3 region has the DNA TGTGCCAGCAGCACACGCTCACATCCCTATGGCTACACCTTC. Full variable domain (outside the CDR3, taken from reference TRBV7-2 and TRBJ1-2): GAGVSQSPSNKVTEKGKDVELRCDPISGHTALYWYRQSLGQGLEFLIYFQGNSAPDKSGLPSDRFSAERTGGSVSTLTIQRTQQEDSAVYLCASSTRSHPYGYTFGSGTRLTVV.